These 22 T cell receptor beta chains share one sample of origin, sequenced in a study of blood T cells in healthy people across ages (dated by TCRdb to about 2015). The library came from 5' RACE. These reads were obtained on an Illumina HiSeq 2500. A second PCR of about 7 to 12 cycles was run with a J-beta primer mix and a sample-barcoded 5' primer. The public reads were run again by TCRdb, first through fastp at Q25 and then through MiXCR, and only productive beta chains were kept. Each entry merges the rows of one CDR3 protein and shows their most common DNA and genes. The sample records around 870,000 distinct CDR3 sequences, around 26% of which are singletons. 15% to 20% of the sample belongs to the ten largest clones. The sequencing input was blood. These receptors originate from a woman aged 80 or older in good health.

This clonotype was detected ten times or more. The CDR3 DNA follows: TGTGCCATCAAAGGGGAGAACACTGAAGCTTTCTTT. It is translated as CAIKGENTEAFF. The genes are TRBV10-3 and TRBJ1-1, with D perhaps TRBD1 (5 bases). V gave up 7 bases and J gave up 1 base, with 7 bases separating them. The CDR3 has 12 residues. Germline V lookup: CDR1 ENHRY, CDR2 SYGVKD.

This clonotype was counted at least ten times. The chain employs TRBV21-1 and TRBJ2-7; whether TRBD2, the table's D call, matches the DNA was not checked. TRBV21-1 is given as a pseudogene. The CDR3 loop spans 17 amino acids. CDR3 sequence: CASSKGTGLEGSYEQYF. The CDR3 DNA reads TGTGCCAGCAGCAAAGGTACGGGACTAGAGGGATCCTACGAGCAGTACTTC.

With respect to this clonotype: A much larger clone sits a single nucleotide away, making a read error possible. V and J are TRBV25-1 and TRBJ2-3; D unclear. The CDR3 sequence is 14 residues long. V was trimmed by 3 bases and J by 5 bases, leaving 12 bases between them. Germline V lookup: CDR1 MGHDK, CDR2 SYGVNS. CDR3 sequence reads: CASSEVGVRDTQYF. In DNA, the CDR3 is TGTGCCAGCAGTGAGGTTGGGGTTCGAGATACGCAGTATTTT.

This clonotype occurred many times. The CDR3 spells CASSLQWVKETQYF. CDR3 DNA sequence: TGTGCCAGCAGCCTTCAATGGGTCAAAGAGACCCAGTACTTC. The chain links TRBV7-2 to TRBJ2-5; D is ambiguous. The germline V and J ends were trimmed by 5 bases and 3 bases, with 13 bases remaining between them. The CDR3 spans 14 residues. Per germline, CDR1 SGHTA and CDR2 FQGNSA.

This clonotype was found a few times. The genes are TRBV5-7 and TRBJ2-7; no clear D. TRBV5-7 belongs to the ORF category, with a function that is uncertain. V lost 9 bases and J lost 5, with 6 bases in between. The CDR3 sequence is 9 residues long. The CDR3 sequence: CATTDEQYF. CDR3 DNA: TGTGCCACCACCGACGAGCAGTACTTC.

In its sample, this clonotype was seen a few times. V usage is TRBV6-5 and J usage is TRBJ2-1, with 10 bases fitting TRBD2. The CDR3 has 16 residues. Per the germline V gene, CDR1 is MNHEY and CDR2 is SVGAGI. The V and J ends lost 6 bases and 4 bases, in that order; junction bases with no gene match: 9. Written as DNA, the CDR3 is TGTGCCAGCAGCCCGAGGAGCGGGGGGGTTTACAATGAGCAGTTCTTC. Translated: CASSPRSGGVYNEQFF.

The chain uses TRBV4-2 and TRBJ2-2; D perhaps matches TRBD2 (5 bases). The CDR3 loop spans 18 amino acids. V lost 4 bases and J lost 0, with 18 bases in between. The V gene's germline CDR1 is LGHNA and CDR2 YNFKEQ. CDR3 coding DNA: TGTGCCAGCAGCCTCCGGGAACTCGGGGTCGCGAACACCGGGGAGCTGTTTTTT. This codes for CASSLRELGVANTGELFF.

Of note for this clonotype: Sequence at one end of the junction differs from germline and may be a read error. The J gene is TRBJ2-5, the V gene TRBV18; no clear D gene. Germline V lookup: CDR1 KGHSH, CDR2 LQKENI. This CDR3 is built from 13 residues. As DNA, the CDR3 is TGTGCCAGCCCACCGTCCAGACAAGAGACCCAGTACTTC. This sequence encodes CASPPSRQETQYF.

The V gene is TRBV6-5, the J gene TRBJ2-5, with 9 positions matching TRBD2. V lost 6 bases to trimming and J lost 3 bases; unmatched junction nucleotides: 11. Looked up from germline, CDR1 is MNHEY and CDR2 is SVGAGI. The CDR3 spans 16 residues. CDR3 in DNA: TGTGCCAGCAGCCACAGGGGAGTAGCGGGGGAAGAGACCCAGTACTTC. Translating gives CASSHRGVAGEETQYF.

The CDR3 spells CASSFGRSYTF. CDR3 nucleotides: TGTGCCAGCAGCTTTGGAAGAAGCTACACCTTC. The chain uses TRBV11-2 and TRBJ1-2; D not resolved. Germline V gene data show CDR1 as SGHAT and CDR2 as FQNNGV. V was cut by 3 bases and J by 9 bases, with 8 bases left in between. The CDR3 length is 11 residues.

V usage is TRBV12-3 or TRBV12-4 and J usage is TRBJ2-7, with a possible D match to TRBD2 (6 bases). The CDR3 totals 14 residues. Trimming removed 6 bases at V and 4 bases at J, with 16 bases between. The CDR3 DNA is TGTGCCAGCAGGGGACTTGAGAGGCCTTACGAGCAGTACTTC. Its translation: CASRGLERPYEQYF.

This sequence joins TRBV7-2 and TRBJ2-1; the D is unclear. Germline CDR1 SGHTA, CDR2 FQGNSA. This CDR3 is built from 15 residues. V lost 5 bases to trimming and J lost 5 bases, with 16 bases between them. CDR3 DNA sequence: TGTGCCAGCAGCACCCGGGTCGGACCAGACAATGAGCAGTTCTTC. Protein sequence: CASSTRVGPDNEQFF.

This clonotype was counted many times. The chain couples TRBV28 to TRBJ2-5, with 9 bases matching TRBD1. The CDR3 is 17 amino acids. CDR1 MDHEN and CDR2 SYDVKM come from the germline V gene. V shed 5 bases, J shed 4 bases, and the junction held 14 bases outside the gene matches. The CDR3 spells CASSTAHRGLRGETQYF. CDR3 sequence (DNA): TGTGCCAGCAGTACCGCCCACAGGGGGCTAAGGGGAGAGACCCAGTACTTC. Together with reference TRBV28 and TRBJ2-5, the CDR3 gives the full variable domain: DVKVTQSSRYLVKRTGEKVFLECVQDMDHENMFWYRQDPGLGLRLIYFSYDVKMKEKGDIPEGYSVSREKKERFSLILESASTNQTSMYLCASSTAHRGLRGETQYFGPGTRLLVL.

About this clonotype itself: A read error may be the cause here, since a much bigger clone is one base away. The rearrangement joins TRBV5-6 to TRBJ1-2; D is uncertain. V was shortened by 4 bases and J by 3 bases, with 19 bases between the two germline ends. CDR3 length: 16 residues. Germline CDR1 reads SGHDT; CDR2 reads YYEEEE. DNA of the CDR3: TGTGCCAGCAGCCCCAGGAGGGCAAATTTTGACTATGGCTACACCTTC. This encodes CASSPRRANFDYGYTF.

The chain couples TRBV12-2 to TRBJ2-4; TRBD2 is taken as the D call from the table, unchecked against the DNA. TRBV12-2 is a pseudogene locus. CDR3 length equals 11 residues. Here the CDR3 DNA reads TGTGCAAGTCGATCCAAACTAGGACAGTACTTC. It is translated as CASRSKLGQYF.

In the case of this clonotype: A much larger clone is a single base away; this may be a read error. The chain recombines TRBV14 with TRBJ2-7; no clear D. Germline CDR1 reads SGHDN; CDR2 reads FVKESK. Trimming stripped 3 bases from V and 3 bases from J, with 9 bases between. The CDR3 consists of 13 residues. The CDR3 region has the DNA TGTGCCAGCAGCCATGGTTTTGGCTACGAGCAGTACTTC. Translated, it gives CASSHGFGYEQYF.

The chain joins TRBV7-2 to TRBJ2-7, with 9 bases lining up with TRBD2. The CDR3 totals 17 residues. Germline CDR1 and CDR2: SGHTA and FQGNSA. The trim removed 1 base at V and 0 bases at J, leaving 7 bases unmatched. CDR3: CASSLGLGAGGSYEQYF. The CDR3 nucleotides read TGTGCCAGCAGCTTAGGTTTGGGAGCGGGGGGCTCCTACGAGCAGTACTTC.

This clonotype turned up a few times. The chain carries TRBV28 and TRBJ1-6; no definite D call. The CDR3 is 14 residues long. Germline CDR1 reads MDHEN; CDR2 reads SYDVKM. Trimming cost V 7 bases and J 0 bases, with 7 bases left between them. The CDR3 protein is CASKESSYNSPLHF. DNA for the CDR3: TGTGCCAGCAAAGAGAGCTCCTATAATTCACCCCTCCACTTT.

Comment on this clonotype: This may come from a read error, since a much larger clone is one base off. The rearrangement uses TRBV20-1 and TRBJ1-2; possibly TRBD1 for D (6 bases). Germline CDR1 is DFQATT and CDR2 is SNEGSKA (reference sequence). V was clipped by 6 bases and J by 4 bases, with 15 bases between them. The CDR3 spans 13 residues. CDR3 residues: CSARTVGTYGYTF. CDR3 DNA: TGCAGTGCGAGGACAGTGGGAACCTATGGCTACACCTTC.

In this sample, this clonotype turned up many times. J is TRBJ2-5 and V is TRBV29-1, with 8 positions matching TRBD1. Germline assignment: CDR1 SQVTM and CDR2 ANQGSEA. V dropped 6 bases and J dropped 5; count of bases not matched to a gene: 17. This CDR3 contains 16 residues. CDR3 sequence reads: CSVDDPGGARLETQYF. In DNA, the CDR3 is TGCAGCGTAGACGATCCAGGGGGCGCGAGGCTGGAGACCCAGTACTTC.

The chain joins TRBV28 to TRBJ2-7; a possible D gene is TRBD2 (5 bases). V lost 0 bases, J lost 9 bases, and 9 bases lay in between. The CDR3 is 12 residues long. In germline, CDR1 is MDHEN, CDR2 SYDVKM. CDR3 residues: CASSLWRAGQYF. The DNA of the CDR3 is TGTGCCAGCAGTTTATGGCGGGCCGGGCAGTACTTC.

In this sample, this clonotype turned up many times. The J gene is TRBJ2-7, the V gene TRBV5-6, with D unclear. V lost 2 bases, J lost 3 bases, and 15 bases lay in between. CDR1 and CDR2 from the germline V gene are SGHDT and YYEEEE. The CDR3 spans 15 residues. CDR3 sequence (DNA): TGTGCCAGCAGCTTCTCGGGTTCCCGAATCTACGAGCAGTACTTC. Its protein is CASSFSGSRIYEQYF.